Listed below are T cell receptor beta chains from one sample, sequenced in a study of early T cells in non-severe SARS-CoV-2 infection. TCRdb reanalysed the 5' RACE reads using MiXCR and keeps one entry per CDR3 protein. The sample holds tens of thousands of distinct CDR3 sequences, approximately 5.6% seen once. The sequencing sample was made of whole blood. Receptor source: an adult who was a healthcare worker with PCR-confirmed SARS-CoV-2 infection or an uninfected control (not recorded which). Both conserved end residues are part of each CDR3. Each record gives: D gene, J gene, clone size, V gene, CDR3 DNA, CDR3 protein. A D gene is named only where the DNA matches it firmly. The size of a clone is reported for some rows only, either as once, few or many, or as a class for expanded clones.

D gene: -; J gene: TRBJ2-2; clone size: -; V gene: TRBV7-6; CDR3 DNA: TGTGCCAGCAGCCAAATAAACACCGGGGAGCTGTTTTTT; CDR3 protein: CASSQINTGELFF
D gene: TRBD1; J gene: TRBJ2-1; clone size: -; V gene: TRBV5-5; CDR3 DNA: TGTGCCAGCACTCCGGGACAGGGGGTTACGAATGAGCAGTTCTTC; CDR3 protein: CASTPGQGVTNEQFF
D gene: -; J gene: TRBJ1-1; clone size: few; V gene: TRBV5-1; CDR3 DNA: TGCGCCAGCAGCTTGTCCCCAGACCTCATGAACACTGAAGCTTTCTTT; CDR3 protein: CASSLSPDLMNTEAFF
D gene: TRBD1; J gene: TRBJ1-1; clone size: -; V gene: TRBV19; CDR3 DNA: TGTGCCAGTAGGGCCCGGGACAGGGCCACTGAAGCTTTCTTT; CDR3 protein: CASRARDRATEAFF
D gene: TRBD2; J gene: TRBJ2-7; clone size: few; V gene: TRBV4-1; CDR3 DNA: TGCGCCAGCAGCCAAGCTAGCGGGATGTACGAGCAGTACTTC; CDR3 protein: CASSQASGMYEQYF
D gene: -; J gene: TRBJ1-6; clone size: few; V gene: TRBV5-1; CDR3 DNA: TGCGCCAGCAGCTTGACGATTGACAGAAATTCACCCCTCCACTTT; CDR3 protein: CASSLTIDRNSPLHF
D gene: TRBD2; J gene: TRBJ2-3; clone size: many; V gene: TRBV14; CDR3 DNA: TGTGCCAGCAGCCCGGGGTTAGCGGGAGCAGATACGCAGTATTTT; CDR3 protein: CASSPGLAGADTQYF
D gene: -; J gene: TRBJ1-1; clone size: many; V gene: TRBV6-6; CDR3 DNA: TGTGCCAGCAGCCGGGACGGGAACACTGAAGCTTTCTTT; CDR3 protein: CASSRDGNTEAFF
D gene: TRBD2; J gene: TRBJ2-7; clone size: many; V gene: TRBV7-8; CDR3 DNA: TGTGCCAGCAGCCCCTGGCCCCGCGGGGGGCGAGGAGGTGAGCAGTACTTC; CDR3 protein: CASSPWPRGGRGGEQYF
D gene: -; J gene: TRBJ2-7; clone size: many; V gene: TRBV7-6; CDR3 DNA: TGTGCCAGCAGCTTAGGGGTTAGGTACGAGCAGTACTTC; CDR3 protein: CASSLGVRYEQYF
D gene: TRBD1; J gene: TRBJ1-6; clone size: many; V gene: TRBV9; CDR3 DNA: TGTGCCAGCAGCGTACAGGGGGCTCTTAATTCACCCCTCCACTTT; CDR3 protein: CASSVQGALNSPLHF
D gene: TRBD2; J gene: TRBJ2-1; clone size: many; V gene: TRBV12-3/TRBV12-4; CDR3 DNA: TGTGCCAGCAGTTTTCTCGCAGCGGGAGGGGGGGATGAGCAGTTCTTC; CDR3 protein: CASSFLAAGGGDEQFF
D gene: -; J gene: TRBJ2-1; clone size: few; V gene: TRBV7-6; CDR3 DNA: TGTGCCAGCAGTGCCCAGCCGTCCTACAATGAGCAGTTCTTC; CDR3 protein: CASSAQPSYNEQFF
D gene: TRBD1; J gene: TRBJ1-1; clone size: few; V gene: TRBV7-9; CDR3 DNA: TGTGCCAGCAGCCCCAGGGGGGGCGTAACTGAAGCTTTCTTT; CDR3 protein: CASSPRGGVTEAFF
D gene: TRBD1; J gene: TRBJ1-3; clone size: -; V gene: TRBV6-2/TRBV6-3; CDR3 DNA: TGTGCCAGCAGTTACTCGACGCCCGGGACAGGGGGCTCGTTCGGGTATTTT; CDR3 protein: CASSYSTPGTGGSFGYF
D gene: -; J gene: TRBJ2-7; clone size: many; V gene: TRBV20-1; CDR3 DNA: TGCAGTGCTCCCGGGGAAAGATTCCCCTACGAGCAGTACTTC; CDR3 protein: CSAPGERFPYEQYF
D gene: -; J gene: TRBJ2-5; clone size: many; V gene: TRBV28; CDR3 DNA: TGTGCCAGCAGTTTAGCGGGAAAAGCACAAGAGACCCAGTACTTC; CDR3 protein: CASSLAGKAQETQYF
D gene: -; J gene: TRBJ2-6; clone size: many; V gene: TRBV24-1; CDR3 DNA: TGTGCCACCAGTGATCCGGACGGGAAGGGCGTCCTGACTTTC; CDR3 protein: CATSDPDGKGVLTF
D gene: -; J gene: TRBJ2-1; clone size: many; V gene: TRBV28; CDR3 DNA: TGTGCCAGCACCCCAGGCGGGACCCGTTACAATGAGCAGTTCTTC; CDR3 protein: CASTPGGTRYNEQFF
D gene: -; J gene: TRBJ1-6; clone size: many; V gene: TRBV9; CDR3 DNA: TGTGCCAGCAGCGTACAGAATTCACCCCTCCACTTT; CDR3 protein: CASSVQNSPLHF
D gene: TRBD2; J gene: TRBJ2-3; clone size: many; V gene: TRBV20-1; CDR3 DNA: TGCAGTGCCCACCGGACTAGCGGGCGCACAGATACGCAGTATTTT; CDR3 protein: CSAHRTSGRTDTQYF
D gene: -; J gene: TRBJ2-5; clone size: -; V gene: TRBV18; CDR3 DNA: TGTGCCAGCTCGAGGGGAGAGACCCAGTACTTC; CDR3 protein: CASSRGETQYF
D gene: -; J gene: TRBJ2-5; clone size: -; V gene: TRBV7-3; CDR3 DNA: TGTGCCAGCAGCTTAACGGGACAAAAAGAGACCCAGTACTTC; CDR3 protein: CASSLTGQKETQYF
D gene: TRBD1; J gene: TRBJ2-7; clone size: few; V gene: TRBV4-3; CDR3 DNA: TGCGCCAGCAGCCAAGTGGGGGACAGGGGGACCTACGAGCAGTACTTC; CDR3 protein: CASSQVGDRGTYEQYF
D gene: TRBD2; J gene: TRBJ2-3; clone size: few; V gene: TRBV5-1; CDR3 DNA: TGCGCCAGCAGCGTAGGACTAGCTATAGATACGCAGTATTTT; CDR3 protein: CASSVGLAIDTQYF
D gene: -; J gene: TRBJ2-5; clone size: -; V gene: TRBV11-2; CDR3 DNA: TGTGCCAGCAGCCGCCCAGGGACGCCCCCAGGATCCCAGTACTTC; CDR3 protein: CASSRPGTPPGSQYF
D gene: -; J gene: TRBJ1-5; clone size: many; V gene: TRBV10-1; CDR3 DNA: TGCGCCACCCCAAGGGGCCGACAGTCTAATCAGCCCCAGCATTTT; CDR3 protein: CATPRGRQSNQPQHF
D gene: TRBD1; J gene: TRBJ2-7; clone size: -; V gene: TRBV28; CDR3 DNA: TGTGCCAGCACCCCGGGACAGGGGGCGCTTGAGCAGTACTTC; CDR3 protein: CASTPGQGALEQYF
D gene: TRBD1; J gene: TRBJ2-3; clone size: few; V gene: TRBV18; CDR3 DNA: TGTGCCAGCTCAGCTAAGGGACCGGGACAGGGCACAGATACGCAGTATTTT; CDR3 protein: CASSAKGPGQGTDTQYF
D gene: TRBD1; J gene: TRBJ2-1; clone size: many; V gene: TRBV7-6; CDR3 DNA: TGTGCCAGCAGCCCTAACGACAGGGGGTACAATGAGCAGTTCTTC; CDR3 protein: CASSPNDRGYNEQFF
D gene: TRBD2; J gene: TRBJ2-1; clone size: few; V gene: TRBV20-1; CDR3 DNA: TGCAGTGCTCAGCGGGAGGGCTACTACAATGAGCAGTTCTTC; CDR3 protein: CSAQREGYYNEQFF
D gene: -; J gene: TRBJ1-5; clone size: many; V gene: TRBV20-1; CDR3 DNA: TGCAGTGCTGGCCAGGGGAATCAGCCCCAGCATTTT; CDR3 protein: CSAGQGNQPQHF
D gene: -; J gene: TRBJ2-3; clone size: -; V gene: TRBV20-1; CDR3 DNA: TGCAGTGTCCCGAGTCAGGGCCCAGATACGCAGTATTTT; CDR3 protein: CSVPSQGPDTQYF
D gene: -; J gene: TRBJ1-4; clone size: -; V gene: TRBV20-1; CDR3 DNA: TGCAGTGCTAGAGTTTACGGTACAACTAATGAAAAACTGTTTTTT; CDR3 protein: CSARVYGTTNEKLFF
D gene: -; J gene: TRBJ2-1; clone size: -; V gene: TRBV10-3; CDR3 DNA: TGTGCCAGCCATCGGGGCGAGGGCTACAATGAGCAGTTCTTC; CDR3 protein: CASHRGEGYNEQFF
D gene: TRBD2; J gene: TRBJ2-7; clone size: many; V gene: TRBV4-1; CDR3 DNA: TGCGCCAGCAGCCAAGAGATAGCGGGAGGGCCCGAAAACTACGAGCAGTACTTC; CDR3 protein: CASSQEIAGGPENYEQYF
D gene: -; J gene: TRBJ2-7; clone size: many; V gene: TRBV7-2; CDR3 DNA: TGTGCCAGCAGCTCCCTGGACCACTCCTACGAGCAGTACTTC; CDR3 protein: CASSSLDHSYEQYF
D gene: -; J gene: TRBJ1-4; clone size: many; V gene: TRBV3-1; CDR3 DNA: TGTGCCAGCAGCCAGCAGGCCGGCGTGGCAACTAATGAAAAACTGTTTTTT; CDR3 protein: CASSQQAGVATNEKLFF
D gene: -; J gene: TRBJ2-1; clone size: few; V gene: TRBV12-3/TRBV12-4; CDR3 DNA: TGTGCCAGCAGTCCGGAATCCCGGATCGATGAGCAGTTCTTC; CDR3 protein: CASSPESRIDEQFF
D gene: -; J gene: TRBJ2-1; clone size: medium-sized; V gene: TRBV4-3; CDR3 DNA: TGCGCCAGCAGCCAAGATGGGAACCGGATGAATGAGCAGTTCTTC; CDR3 protein: CASSQDGNRMNEQFF
D gene: -; J gene: TRBJ2-1; clone size: few; V gene: TRBV5-5; CDR3 DNA: TGTGCCAGCAGCTTGGATGTTTTCTCGGGAACCTACAATGAGCAGTTCTTC; CDR3 protein: CASSLDVFSGTYNEQFF
D gene: TRBD2; J gene: TRBJ2-1; clone size: many; V gene: TRBV7-9; CDR3 DNA: TGTTCCAGCAGCTTAATCACTAGCGGGAGTGATGAGCAGTTCTTC; CDR3 protein: CSSSLITSGSDEQFF
D gene: -; J gene: TRBJ2-1; clone size: -; V gene: TRBV7-2; CDR3 DNA: TGTGCCAGCAGCCCTGCTCAAAGGGGGGCGGGTTTCGGTGAGCAGTTCTTC; CDR3 protein: CASSPAQRGAGFGEQFF
D gene: -; J gene: TRBJ2-7; clone size: many; V gene: TRBV12-3/TRBV12-4; CDR3 DNA: TGTGCCAGCAGCCCTCCGTACCGCTCCTACGAGCAGTACTTC; CDR3 protein: CASSPPYRSYEQYF
D gene: -; J gene: TRBJ2-1; clone size: many; V gene: TRBV5-1; CDR3 DNA: TGCGCCAGCGGATCCGAGAGGAGGGTGAGCGATGAGCAGTTCTTC; CDR3 protein: CASGSERRVSDEQFF
D gene: -; J gene: TRBJ2-5; clone size: many; V gene: TRBV7-9; CDR3 DNA: TGTGCCAGCAGCTCTCTCAACTTCGACAGGCTAAAGGGAGAGACCCAGTACTTC; CDR3 protein: CASSSLNFDRLKGETQYF
D gene: -; J gene: TRBJ2-1; clone size: many; V gene: TRBV9; CDR3 DNA: TGTGCCAGCTCGCTCGGCGAGGTCTACAATGAGCAGTTCTTC; CDR3 protein: CASSLGEVYNEQFF
D gene: -; J gene: TRBJ2-6; clone size: few; V gene: TRBV11-2; CDR3 DNA: TGTGCCAGCAGCTTAGTAAGGGGAGTATCCGGGGCCAACGTCCTGACTTTC; CDR3 protein: CASSLVRGVSGANVLTF
D gene: -; J gene: TRBJ2-2; clone size: -; V gene: TRBV5-1; CDR3 DNA: TGCGCCAGCAGCCCTTTCGAGAGGGAGCTGTTTTTT; CDR3 protein: CASSPFERELFF
D gene: TRBD1; J gene: TRBJ1-1; clone size: many; V gene: TRBV5-1; CDR3 DNA: TGCGCCAGCAGCTTGGCGTCGACGACAGGGCTCGAAGCTTTCTTT; CDR3 protein: CASSLASTTGLEAFF
D gene: -; J gene: TRBJ2-1; clone size: many; V gene: TRBV28; CDR3 DNA: TGTGCCAGCAGTTGGGTGGTCAACCGTAACAATGAGCAGTTCTTC; CDR3 protein: CASSWVVNRNNEQFF
D gene: -; J gene: TRBJ2-5; clone size: -; V gene: TRBV11-1; CDR3 DNA: TGTGCCAGCAGCTCCCTCGAGTGGGAACGGGAGACCCAGTACTTC; CDR3 protein: CASSSLEWERETQYF
D gene: TRBD1; J gene: TRBJ2-4; clone size: many; V gene: TRBV20-1; CDR3 DNA: TGCAGTGCCCAGAGGACAGGGGGAAACATTCAGTACTTC; CDR3 protein: CSAQRTGGNIQYF